What follows are 27 T cell receptor beta chains derived from one specimen sequenced in a study of shared clonotypes between healthy human individuals. As defined, naive CD8 cells were CD45RO-negative and positively selected for CCR7, with terminally differentiated effector memory CD45RA+ cells excluded. Assay: immunoSEQ multiplex PCR; the TCRdb copy retains only in-frame clones and omits some. The table has fewer than 1 million clones, roughly 96% seen once. The material sequenced was naive CD8+ T cells sorted from blood. These receptors were collected from a young man in good health.

J is TRBJ2-7 and V is TRBV27; 7 bases agree with TRBD1. Germline values: CDR1 MNHEY, CDR2 SMNVEV (reference sequence). The CDR3 has 15 residues. The ends lost 0 bases at V and 3 bases at J; junction bases unmatched: 5. The CDR3 DNA reads as TGTGCCAGCAGTTTATCGACGACAGGGCACTACGAGCAGTACTTC. Amino acids: CASSLSTTGHYEQYF.

This chain links TRBV6-1 with TRBJ1-4, with TRBD1 as a possible D gene (6 bases). Germline CDR1 is MNHNS and CDR2 is SASEGT. The CDR3 extends over 17 amino acids. The germline V and J ends were trimmed by 0 bases and 6 bases, with 17 bases remaining between them. CDR3 sequence reads: CASSEAAGAPGYEKLFF. The CDR3 DNA reads TGTGCCAGCAGTGAAGCTGCAGGGGCCCCAGGATATGAAAAACTGTTTTTT.

Comments on this clone: Other nucleotide sequences in the sample specify the same CDR3. V gene TRBV27 combines with J gene TRBJ2-1; 8 bases line up with TRBD2. The junction had 5 bases not matched to a gene; V was cut back by 7 bases and J by 0 bases. The CDR3 is 15 amino acids. From germline, CDR1 is MNHEY and CDR2 SMNVEV (reference sequence). The CDR3 DNA reads as TGTGCCAGCATCTCCGGGACTAGCTCCTACAATGAGCAGTTCTTC. Its translation: CASISGTSSYNEQFF.

The chain has TRBV9 and TRBJ2-1; 7 nucleotides align to TRBD2. Germline V lookup: CDR1 SGDLS, CDR2 YYNGEE. V shed 4 bases, J shed 9 bases, and the junction held 7 bases outside the gene matches. The CDR3 runs to 13 residues. The DNA for the CDR3 is TGTGCCAGCAGCAGGGACTACAACTTTGAGCAGTTCTTC. Encoded protein: CASSRDYNFEQFF.

The chain combines TRBV4-3 with TRBJ1-4, with TRBD1 as a possible D gene (5 bases). This CDR3 is built from 14 residues. Germline V lookup: CDR1 LGHNA, CDR2 YSLEER. With 0 bases removed from V and 5 bases from J, the gap between germline ends came to 7 bases. CDR3 residues: CASSQDRGNEKLFF. The CDR3 coding sequence is TGCGCCAGCAGCCAAGATCGGGGGAATGAAAAACTGTTTTTT.

A single count supports this clone. The gene calls are TRBV5-6 and TRBJ1-5; 8 nucleotides agree with TRBD1. Germline values: CDR1 SGHDT, CDR2 YYEEEE. Trimming took 2 bases from V and 4 from J; bases not matched to a gene: 5. The CDR3 is 15 residues long. Written as DNA, the CDR3 is TGTGCCAGCAGCTTCGGGACAGGACAAAATCAGCCCCAGCATTTT. Protein sequence: CASSFGTGQNQPQHF.

J is TRBJ2-3 and V is TRBV6-6, with D possibly TRBD1 on 5 matching bases. The CDR3 has 16 residues. Germline assignment: CDR1 MNHNY and CDR2 SVGAGI (reference sequence). The germline V and J ends were trimmed by 1 base and 2 bases, with 13 bases remaining between them. This chain's CDR3 is CASSYYSAGYTDTQYF. CDR3 in DNA: TGTGCCAGCAGTTACTATAGTGCAGGGTACACAGATACGCAGTATTTT.

This clone was recorded once. The chain joins TRBV7-7 to TRBJ2-3; no firm D call. Germline V gene sequence: CDR1 SSHAT, CDR2 FNYEAQ (reference sequence). The germline V and J ends were trimmed by 0 bases and 1 base, with 8 bases remaining between them. The CDR3 loop spans 15 amino acids. The CDR3 DNA follows: TGTGCCAGCAGCTTAGCGCGAGAGGGCACAGATACGCAGTATTTT. As protein: CASSLAREGTDTQYF.

The V call is TRBV7-9, the J call TRBJ2-5; D might be TRBD2 (5 bases). V lost 4 bases and J 5 bases, leaving 23 bases between the germline ends. The CDR3 runs 17 residues. CDR1 SEHNR and CDR2 FQNEAQ come from the germline V gene (reference sequence). CDR3 residues: CASSSVERPTSWETQYF. DNA of the CDR3: TGTGCCAGCAGCTCCGTTGAGCGCCCAACTAGTTGGGAGACCCAGTACTTC.

The chain carries TRBV4-1 and TRBJ2-1; no definite D call. This CDR3 contains 13 residues. Trimming removed 2 bases from V and 9 bases from J, with 11 bases in between. The germline V gene has CDR1 MGHRA and CDR2 YSYEKL. CDR3 nucleotide sequence: TGCGCCAGCAGCCAATTTGTCCCGCCTGAGCAGTTCTTC. This sequence encodes CASSQFVPPEQFF.

V and J are TRBV5-6 and TRBJ2-2; D is undetermined. CDR1 is SGHDT, CDR2 YYEEEE, per germline. The CDR3 spans 13 residues. V was clipped by 0 bases and J by 6 bases, with 6 bases between them. CDR3 amino acids: CASSLVGSGELFF. Written as DNA, the CDR3 is TGTGCCAGCAGCTTGGTTGGGTCCGGGGAGCTGTTTTTT. Full variable domain (outside the CDR3, taken from reference TRBV5-6 and TRBJ2-2): DAGVTQSPTHLIKTRGQQVTLRCSPKSGHDTVSWYQQALGQGPQFIFQYYEEEERQRGNFPDRFSGHQFPNYSSELNVNALLLGDSALYLCASSLVGSGELFFGEGSRLTVL.

This clone came up a few times. The sample holds other DNA sequences that translate to the same CDR3. The CDR3 sequence is CASSGYGYTF. CDR3 coding DNA: TGTGCCAGCAGTGGCTATGGCTACACCTTC. The rearrangement joins TRBV9 to TRBJ1-2; D remains unclear. Trimming left V 5 bases short and J 4 bases short, with 3 bases between. Germline CDR1 is SGDLS and CDR2 is YYNGEE. CDR3 length: 10 residues.

This chain joins TRBV4-3 and TRBJ2-7, with D uncertain. This CDR3 is 17 amino acids long. Germline V CDR1 and CDR2: LGHNA, YSLEER. V was pared by 1 base and J by 0 bases, with 16 bases between. CDR3 in amino acids: CASSQALEAESSYEQYF. The CDR3 DNA sequence: TGCGCCAGCAGCCAAGCGCTCGAGGCGGAGAGCTCCTACGAGCAGTACTTC.

Concerning this clone itself: Other DNA sequences in this sample translate to the same CDR3. This chain joins TRBV7-9 and TRBJ2-5; the D gene is possibly TRBD2 (6 bases). Germline V gene sequence: CDR1 SEHNR, CDR2 FQNEAQ (reference sequence). This CDR3 is 14 amino acids long. V lost 1 base and J 2 bases, leaving 8 bases between the germline ends. CDR3 protein: CASSLGGLQETQYF. CDR3 in DNA: TGTGCCAGCAGCTTAGGGGGACTTCAAGAGACCCAGTACTTC.

The chain carries TRBV4-1 and TRBJ2-5; 7 positions agree with TRBD1. This CDR3 has 15 residues. With V trimmed by 2 bases and J by 2 bases, 5 bases remained unmatched. CDR1 and CDR2 from the germline V gene are MGHRA and YSYEKL. The CDR3 loop is CASSQPWDSQETQYF. CDR3 coding DNA: TGCGCCAGCAGCCAACCTTGGGACAGTCAAGAGACCCAGTACTTC.

This chain connects TRBV15 to TRBJ1-1; 9 nucleotides align to TRBD1. Germline loops: CDR1 LNHNV, CDR2 YYDKDF (reference sequence). The CDR3 extends over 14 amino acids. Trimming at V came to 5 bases and at J to 4 bases, leaving 5 bases not matched to a gene. CDR3 residues: CATSGRDRATEAFF. The DNA of the CDR3 is TGTGCCACCAGCGGCCGGGACAGGGCCACTGAAGCTTTCTTT.

As regards this clone: This specimen includes other DNA sequences encoding the same CDR3. This rearrangement joins TRBV9 to TRBJ1-4, with 10 positions matching TRBD1. Germline assignment: CDR1 SGDLS and CDR2 YYNGEE. V dropped 2 bases and J dropped 7; count of bases not matched to a gene: 2. The CDR3 totals 14 residues. The CDR3 DNA reads TGTGCCAGCAGCGTTGGGACAGGGGTTGAAAAACTGTTTTTT. This gives the protein CASSVGTGVEKLFF.

The rearrangement uses TRBV7-6 and TRBJ2-2; D not certain. From germline, CDR1 is SGHVS and CDR2 FNYEAQ. Trimming removed 8 bases from V and 7 bases from J, with 17 bases in between. The CDR3 runs 14 residues. The CDR3 coding sequence is TGTGCCAGCGATCGATCAGGATCGGGCGGGGAGCTGTTTTTT. This sequence encodes CASDRSGSGGELFF.

The rearrangement joins TRBV7-9 to TRBJ2-7, with TRBD1 as a possible D gene (5 bases). Germline V gene data show CDR1 as SEHNR and CDR2 as FQNEAQ (reference sequence). This CDR3 is 14 amino acids long. V was clipped by 1 base and J by 3 bases, with 10 bases between them. The CDR3 coding sequence is TGTGCCAGCAGCTTAGAAGGGGTAAGCTACGAGCAGTACTTC. Translated: CASSLEGVSYEQYF. The full variable domain, in which reference TRBV7-9 and TRBJ2-7 provide the parts outside the CDR3, is DTGVSQNPRHKITKRGQNVTFRCDPISEHNRLYWYRQTLGQGPEFLTYFQNEAQLEKSRLLSDRFSAERPKGSFSTLEIQRTEQGDSAMYLCASSLEGVSYEQYFGPGTRLTVT.

This clone has just one count. The V and J genes are TRBV7-9 and TRBJ2-3; D may be TRBD2 (6 bases). V dropped 7 bases and J dropped 2 bases, with 16 bases sitting between them. Germline V gene data show CDR1 as SEHNR and CDR2 as FQNEAQ (reference sequence). This CDR3 comprises 15 residues. CDR3 in amino acids: CASIKLQRVTDTQYF. In DNA, the CDR3 is TGTGCCAGCATCAAACTCCAGCGGGTCACAGATACGCAGTATTTT.

This rearrangement joins TRBV6-5 to TRBJ2-1; possible D gene TRBD2, 7 bases. CDR3 length equals 14 residues. V dropped 6 bases and J dropped 5 bases, with 14 bases sitting between them. Germline V gives CDR1 MNHEY, CDR2 SVGAGI. CDR3 sequence reads: CASRSQGLNNEQFF. The CDR3 DNA sequence: TGTGCCAGCAGGTCACAGGGACTAAACAATGAGCAGTTCTTC.

The V and J genes are TRBV5-4 and TRBJ1-1, with TRBD1 identical over 8 bases. The CDR3 is 16 residues long. Germline CDR1 SGHNT, CDR2 YYREEE (reference sequence). Trimming cost V 4 bases and J 1 base; bases outside gene matches: 9. CDR3 bases: TGTGCCAGCAGCGATTTAACCGGACAGGGGAACACTGAAGCTTTCTTT. Translating it yields CASSDLTGQGNTEAFF.

The chain uses TRBV5-1 and TRBJ2-7; D might be TRBD2 (5 bases). The CDR3 has 14 amino acids. Germline CDR1 and CDR2: SGHRS and YFSETQ. V gave up 7 bases and J gave up 6 bases, with 20 bases separating them. The CDR3 nucleotides are TGCGCCAGCGCTCCTTTAATGGGAGAAAGCGAGCAGTACTTC. As protein: CASAPLMGESEQYF. Based on the CDR3 plus reference TRBV5-1 and TRBJ2-7, the full variable domain is KAGVTQTPRYLIKTRGQQVTLSCSPISGHRSVSWYQQTPGQGLQFLFEYFSETQRNKGNFPGRFSGRQFSNSRSEMNVSTLELGDSALYLCASAPLMGESEQYFGPGTRLTVT.

V is TRBV27 and J is TRBJ2-7; TRBD1 is a possible D gene (6 bases). Germline V gives CDR1 MNHEY, CDR2 SMNVEV (reference sequence). The CDR3 sequence is 14 residues long. V was trimmed by 8 bases and J by 3 bases, leaving 17 bases between them. The CDR3 sequence is CASGGPAGVYEQYF. CDR3 DNA sequence: TGTGCCAGCGGGGGCCCAGCCGGGGTCTACGAGCAGTACTTC.

This sequence joins TRBV7-9 and TRBJ2-1; 11 bases map to TRBD2. Trimming removed 1 base from V and 2 bases from J; junction bases left unmatched: 10. This CDR3 contains 19 residues. Germline lookup yields CDR1 SEHNR and CDR2 FQNEAQ (reference sequence). CDR3 in amino acids: CASSLVSSRLAGTYNEQFF. Here the CDR3 DNA reads TGTGCCAGCAGCTTAGTTTCCAGTAGACTAGCGGGAACCTACAATGAGCAGTTCTTC.

The V gene is TRBV5-6, the J gene TRBJ2-7; D is undetermined. The CDR3 runs 14 residues. With 0 bases removed from V and 4 bases from J, the gap between germline ends came to 11 bases. From germline, CDR1 is SGHDT and CDR2 YYEEEE. The CDR3 DNA is TGTGCCAGCAGCTTGGTCAACAGCCAATACGAGCAGTACTTC. It is translated as CASSLVNSQYEQYF.

The chain links TRBV6-5 to TRBJ2-5; possibly TRBD2 for D (5 bases). Germline loops: CDR1 MNHEY, CDR2 SVGAGI. This CDR3 comprises 14 residues. Trimming took off 0 bases at V and 4 bases at J, with 9 bases between the two ends. The CDR3 bases are TGTGCCAGCAGTTACTCGTGGGAGTTAGAGACCCAGTACTTC. As protein: CASSYSWELETQYF.